This TCR beta chain emerged from a study of cytomegalovirus exposure and HLA in healthy donors. Using immunoSEQ multiplex PCR, the repertoire was profiled, and TCRdb retains in-frame clones only, with some absent. The sample has about 60,000 clones; around 96% are singletons. This receptor was identified in a young man in good health and CMV-seronegative. Sequencing used PBMCs.

This CDR3 is CASSLVTGRGNYGYTF. CDR3 nucleotide sequence: TGTGCCAGCAGCTTAGTTACCGGCCGGGGGAACTATGGCTACACCTTC. The chain has TRBV7-9 and TRBJ1-2, with a weak D call TRBD1 (5 bases). This CDR3 spans 16 amino acids. V lost 1 base, J lost 2 bases, and 14 bases lay in between. CDR1 and CDR2 from the germline V gene are SEHNR and FQNEAQ (reference sequence). The full variable domain, completed using reference TRBV7-9 and TRBJ1-2, is DTGVSQNPRHKITKRGQNVTFRCDPISEHNRLYWYRQTLGQGPEFLTYFQNEAQLEKSRLLSDRFSAERPKGSFSTLEIQRTEQGDSAMYLCASSLVTGRGNYGYTFGSGTRLTVV.